These 18 T cell receptor beta chains came from one sample sequenced in a study of blood T cell repertoires in COVID-19. TCRdb's copy holds only in-frame clones and misses some; the assay was immunoSEQ multiplex PCR. This table holds 200,000 or so clones, about four fifths found once. Sequencing was carried out using PBMCs or T cells enriched from blood (not recorded which). The receptors were sampled from a man in his fifties or sixties who had recovered from COVID-19.

This chain joins TRBV7-6 and TRBJ2-1; 12 nucleotides line up with TRBD2. Germline CDR1 SGHVS, CDR2 FNYEAQ. The CDR3 has 15 amino acids. With 4 bases clipped from V and 9 bases from J, the junction kept 7 bases outside the gene matches. CDR3 DNA sequence: TGTGCCAGCAGCTCAAAACTAGCGGGGGGAGGTGAGCAGTTCTTC. Protein: CASSSKLAGGGEQFF.

This chain connects TRBV18 to TRBJ1-2; D possibly corresponds to TRBD1 (5 bases). V was clipped by 3 bases and J by 11 bases, with 22 bases between them. This CDR3 is 15 amino acids long. Per germline, CDR1 KGHSH and CDR2 LQKENI. DNA for the CDR3: TGTGCCAGCTCACCTCTTCAGGAACCCCAGGGTGGGTACACCTTC. It specifies CASSPLQEPQGGYTF.

CDR3 DNA sequence: TGCAGTGCTAGTGGCGGGGGGGCAACCACAGATACGCAGTATTTT. This translates into CSASGGGATTDTQYF. The rearrangement uses TRBV20-1 and TRBJ2-3; 9 bases agree with TRBD2. The ends lost 3 bases at V and 2 bases at J; junction bases unmatched: 6. The CDR3 sequence is 15 residues long. Germline loops: CDR1 DFQATT, CDR2 SNEGSKA (reference sequence).

The V gene is TRBV6-4, the J gene TRBJ2-5; 8 bases line up with TRBD1. The CDR3 has 15 residues. The trim removed 3 bases at V and 6 bases at J, leaving 9 bases unmatched. Germline CDR1 MRHNA, CDR2 SNTAGT. The CDR3 region is CASSELAGGDKTQYF. The DNA of the CDR3 is TGTGCCAGCAGTGAATTGGCAGGGGGCGATAAGACCCAGTACTTC.

The chain couples TRBV6-1 to TRBJ1-6, with TRBD1 matching over 9 bases. The CDR3 is made up of 15 amino acids. Germline V lookup: CDR1 MNHNS, CDR2 SASEGT. J gave up 8 bases and V 2 bases, and 4 bases lay outside the gene matches. Here the CDR3 DNA reads TGTGCCAGCAGTGAATTACAGGGGGCTTATTCACCCCTCCACTTT. Its translation: CASSELQGAYSPLHF.

The J gene is TRBJ1-2, the V gene TRBV6-1, with D perhaps matching TRBD1 (5 bases). CDR1 MNHNS and CDR2 SASEGT come from the germline V gene. V was trimmed by 2 bases and J by 6 bases, leaving 7 bases between them. CDR3 length equals 12 residues. This chain's CDR3 is CASSELGDGYTF. DNA for the CDR3: TGTGCCAGCAGTGAATTAGGGGATGGCTACACCTTC.

The chain links TRBV7-9 to TRBJ2-7; possible D gene TRBD1, 6 bases. This CDR3 has 13 residues. Germline V gene sequence: CDR1 SEHNR, CDR2 FQNEAQ (reference sequence). Trimming took off 5 bases at V and 7 bases at J, with 15 bases between the two ends. CDR3: CASSGSGGSEQYF. The CDR3 region has the DNA TGTGCCAGCAGCGGCTCTGGGGGCTCGGAGCAGTACTTC.

With regard to this clone: Other DNA sequences from this sample encode an identical CDR3 as well. The V call is TRBV7-3, the J call TRBJ1-6; 9 nucleotides align to TRBD1. V trimming: 4 bases; J trimming: 9 bases; junction bases outside the gene matches: 4. The CDR3 totals 14 residues. Germline CDR1 and CDR2: SGHTA and FQGTGA. The DNA of the CDR3 is TGTGCCAGCAGCTCGGGACAGGGAGGTTCACCCCTCCACTTT. Its protein is CASSSGQGGSPLHF.

The rearrangement joins TRBV5-4 to TRBJ1-4; TRBD1 agrees at 10 bases. The CDR3 length is 15 residues. The V and J ends lost 4 bases and 5 bases, in that order; junction bases with no gene match: 5. CDR1 and CDR2 from the germline V gene are SGHNT and YYREEE (reference sequence). The CDR3 DNA reads TGTGCCAGCAGCGACGAGGACAGGGGGAATGAAAAACTGTTTTTT. This sequence encodes CASSDEDRGNEKLFF.

The chain employs TRBV10-3 and TRBJ1-2; 9 bases match TRBD1. The CDR3 is 14 amino acids. V dropped 2 bases and J dropped 8; count of bases not matched to a gene: 6. Germline V gene lookup returns CDR1 ENHRY and CDR2 SYGVKD. The CDR3 DNA sequence: TGTGCCATCAGTGAGGGGACAGGGAAGAACGGCTACACCTTC. Protein sequence: CAISEGTGKNGYTF.

The chain has TRBV19 and TRBJ1-1; 9 nucleotides agree with TRBD1. Germline lookup yields CDR1 LNHDA and CDR2 SQIVND (reference sequence). V was pared by 5 bases and J by 0 bases, with 7 bases of the junction left unmatched. The CDR3 consists of 16 residues. CDR3 in amino acids: CASSVPGQGLNTEAFF. CDR3 bases: TGTGCCAGTAGTGTACCGGGACAGGGTCTGAACACTGAAGCTTTCTTT.

The rearrangement links TRBV5-6 to TRBJ1-2, with D hard to call. The CDR3 runs 14 residues. The ends were cut back, 1 base at V and 1 base at J, with 8 bases in the middle. Germline loops: CDR1 SGHDT, CDR2 YYEEEE. In DNA form, the CDR3 reads TGTGCCAGCAGCTTGACGGGATTTAACTATGGCTACACCTTC. It encodes CASSLTGFNYGYTF.

Turning to this clone: At one boundary the junction diverges from the germline segment, which might be a read error. The chain uses TRBV7-7 and TRBJ2-5; 8 nucleotides align to TRBD1. The length of the CDR3 is 16 residues. Germline V gives CDR1 SSHAT, CDR2 FNYEAQ (reference sequence). In nucleotides, the CDR3 is TGTGCTAGCAGCTTAGCGCAAGACAGGGGAGTGGGTACCCAGTACTTC. It specifies CASSLAQDRGVGTQYF.

This clone was observed a single time. V and J are TRBV19 and TRBJ2-5; the D gene is possibly TRBD2 (5 bases). The germline V and J ends were trimmed by 3 bases and 2 bases, with 10 bases remaining between them. This CDR3 contains 14 residues. Germline V gene sequence: CDR1 LNHDA, CDR2 SQIVND (reference sequence). The CDR3 nucleotides read TGTGCCAGTAGTATGGCGGGCCGGCAAGAGACCCAGTACTTC. Translated, it gives CASSMAGRQETQYF.

The chain carries TRBV6-5 and TRBJ2-2, with 9 bases lining up with TRBD1. V lost 6 bases and J lost 4; bases outside the gene matches: 6. CDR1 is MNHEY and CDR2 is SVGAGI in the germline V gene. The CDR3 has 15 residues. CDR3 loop: CASRPGTGSTGELFF. CDR3 nucleotide sequence: TGTGCCAGCAGGCCCGGGACAGGGAGCACCGGGGAGCTGTTTTTT.

The V and J genes are TRBV5-1 and TRBJ1-4, with D unresolved. The V and J ends lost 5 bases and 0 bases respectively, with 8 bases between them. Germline assignment: CDR1 SGHRS and CDR2 YFSETQ. This CDR3 has 14 amino acids. The CDR3 loop is CASSGGPTNEKLFF. In DNA form, the CDR3 reads TGCGCCAGCAGTGGTGGCCCAACTAATGAAAAACTGTTTTTT.

This chain joins TRBV28 and TRBJ2-7; TRBD1 aligns across 7 bases. The germline gives CDR1 MDHEN, CDR2 SYDVKM. The CDR3 consists of 14 residues. J gave up 2 bases and V 8 bases, and 9 bases lay outside the gene matches. In DNA, the CDR3 is TGTGCCAGCTGTGCAACAGGGGCACCCTACGAGCAGTACTTC. It is translated as CASCATGAPYEQYF.

The chain recombines TRBV7-9 with TRBJ2-1; 7 nucleotides line up with TRBD1. The V segment lost 4 bases and the J segment 0 bases; nucleotides outside the gene matches: 6. CDR3 size: 16 residues. Germline V gene lookup returns CDR1 SEHNR and CDR2 FQNEAQ (reference sequence). The CDR3: CASSYYRGSSYNEQFF. The CDR3 coding sequence is TGTGCCAGCAGCTACTACAGGGGTAGCTCCTACAATGAGCAGTTCTTC.